This TCR beta chain derives from a study of cytomegalovirus exposure and HLA in healthy donors. With regard to this clone: No antigen is known for it.

There are 13 residues in the CDR3. V gave up 0 bases and J gave up 5 bases, with 7 bases separating them. The germline V gene encodes CDR1 SNHLY and CDR2 FYNNEI. Whole-study results and caveats: Per a prior analysis, the majority of TCR beta V segments were productive roughly 87% or roughly 30% of the time. A later analysis associated 16,000 or so TCR beta sequences with HLA alleles at a 0.05 false discovery rate.

Primers for the PCR totalled 60 Vbeta and 13 Jbeta. In the original workflow: Later, tens of millions of unique TCR beta chains were counted in an analysis, and some 9.9 million of them were shared. TCRdb's copy holds only in-frame clones and misses some; the assay was immunoSEQ multiplex PCR. Clone size and V and J calls were adopted from that table, with D and trimming inferred from the DNA. The data show about 120,000 clones, approximately 79% seen once. The rearrangement joins TRBV2 to TRBJ1-2; the D is unclear. The receptor was derived from a man younger than 45 in good health and CMV-seropositive. Sequenced material: PBMCs. In nucleotides, the CDR3 is TGTGCCAGCAGTGAAGCCGTGGAGTATGGCTACACCTTC. It is translated as CASSEAVEYGYTF.